This is a list of T cell receptor beta chains from one sample in a study of control samples from healthy donors and cancer patients. Sequencing was performed with immunoSEQ multiplex PCR; in TCRdb, only in-frame clones are kept and a portion is missing. The sample lists roughly 92,000 clones, about 88% occurring once. The sample comprised blood. These receptors originate from a woman aged 55-69 years in good health. Both conserved end residues are part of each CDR3. D genes are given only for firm matches. Only some rows state a clone size, as once, few, many or a class for expanded clones.

clone size: .; D gene: .; V gene: TRBV2; J gene: TRBJ1-4; CDR3 DNA: TGTGCCAGCAGTCGAATGGGTGAAAAACTGTTTTTT; CDR3 protein: CASSRMGEKLFF
clone size: .; D gene: .; V gene: TRBV11-2; J gene: TRBJ2-2; CDR3 DNA: TGTGCCAGCAGCTTAGCCCAGGCTGCGAACACCGGGGAGCTGTTTTTT; CDR3 protein: CASSLAQAANTGELFF
clone size: .; D gene: TRBD1; V gene: TRBV24-1; J gene: TRBJ1-5; CDR3 DNA: TGTGCCACCAGTGATTCCTCCGGGACAGGGGCTTATCAGCCCCAGCATTTT; CDR3 protein: CATSDSSGTGAYQPQHF
clone size: .; D gene: TRBD1; V gene: TRBV7-3; J gene: TRBJ2-7; CDR3 DNA: TGTGCCAGCAGCATACAGACAGGGGGCGGCTACGAGCAGTACTTC; CDR3 protein: CASSIQTGGGYEQYF
clone size: .; D gene: .; V gene: TRBV5-6; J gene: TRBJ2-3; CDR3 DNA: TGTGCCAGCAGCTTGTCGGGGGACTCAGATACGCAGTATTTT; CDR3 protein: CASSLSGDSDTQYF
clone size: .; D gene: .; V gene: TRBV15; J gene: TRBJ1-4; CDR3 DNA: TGTGCCACCAGCAGAGCGGGGGGCAGGGTGTATGAAAAACTGTTTTTT; CDR3 protein: CATSRAGGRVYEKLFF
clone size: .; D gene: .; V gene: TRBV5-6; J gene: TRBJ1-2; CDR3 DNA: TGTGCCAGCAGCTTGGGCGGACCGAGTATCTATGGCTACACCTTC; CDR3 protein: CASSLGGPSIYGYTF
clone size: once; D gene: .; V gene: TRBV6-5; J gene: TRBJ1-2; CDR3 DNA: TGTGCCAGCAGCACGGGACGGACATATGGCTACACCTTC; CDR3 protein: CASSTGRTYGYTF
clone size: .; D gene: .; V gene: TRBV5-1; J gene: TRBJ2-5; CDR3 DNA: TGCGCCAGCAGCTTGTCTTCCGGGGGAGAGACCCAGTACTTC; CDR3 protein: CASSLSSGGETQYF
clone size: few; D gene: .; V gene: TRBV6-2/TRBV6-3; J gene: TRBJ1-5; CDR3 DNA: TGTGCCAGCAGTTACCCTTTCGATCAGCCCCAGCATTTT; CDR3 protein: CASSYPFDQPQHF
clone size: .; D gene: TRBD1; V gene: TRBV27; J gene: TRBJ1-2; CDR3 DNA: TGTGCCAGCAGTCGCAAAGGACAGGGGAACTATGGCTACACCTTC; CDR3 protein: CASSRKGQGNYGYTF
clone size: once; D gene: TRBD1; V gene: TRBV19; J gene: TRBJ2-1; CDR3 DNA: TGTGCCAGTAGTATCGGGGTAGGACAGGGGAGCTACAATGAGCAGTTCTTC; CDR3 protein: CASSIGVGQGSYNEQFF
clone size: .; D gene: .; V gene: TRBV12-3/TRBV12-4; J gene: TRBJ1-1; CDR3 DNA: TGTGCCAGCAGTCCTGATTTTACAAAAGCTTTCTTT; CDR3 protein: CASSPDFTKAFF
clone size: .; D gene: .; V gene: TRBV27; J gene: TRBJ2-7; CDR3 DNA: TGTGCCAGCAGTCCGGACAGAAATTCCCTCTCCTACGAGCAGTACTTC; CDR3 protein: CASSPDRNSLSYEQYF
clone size: .; D gene: .; V gene: TRBV3-1/TRBV3-2; J gene: TRBJ2-3; CDR3 DNA: TGTGCCAGCAGCCAATCGGATACGCAGTATTTT; CDR3 protein: CASSQSDTQYF
clone size: .; D gene: .; V gene: TRBV30; J gene: TRBJ2-7; CDR3 DNA: TGTGCCTGGAGTACTCGAGGGAAAAACGAGCAGTACTTC; CDR3 protein: CAWSTRGKNEQYF
clone size: .; D gene: .; V gene: TRBV3-1/TRBV3-2; J gene: TRBJ2-3; CDR3 DNA: TGTGCCAGCAGCCGCAAGACCAGTTTCGGGCAGGGGACAAATACGCAGTATTTT; CDR3 protein: CASSRKTSFGQGTNTQYF
clone size: .; D gene: .; V gene: TRBV21-1; J gene: TRBJ2-3; CDR3 DNA: TGTGCCAGCAGAGCGGGAGGGGGAGATACGCAGTATTTT; CDR3 protein: CASRAGGGDTQYF
clone size: once; D gene: TRBD2; V gene: TRBV27; J gene: TRBJ2-2; CDR3 DNA: TGTGCCAGCAGTGCATGGGGACTAGCGGATGAAGGGCGGACCGGGGAGCTGTTTTTT; CDR3 protein: CASSAWGLADEGRTGELFF
clone size: .; D gene: .; V gene: TRBV7-8; J gene: TRBJ2-3; CDR3 DNA: TGTGCCAGCAGCCTCTACCGAGGACTAATCACAGATACGCAGTATTTT; CDR3 protein: CASSLYRGLITDTQYF
clone size: .; D gene: .; V gene: TRBV9; J gene: TRBJ2-7; CDR3 DNA: TGTGCCAGCAGCGTAGAACAGGTTCCCTACGAGCAGTACTTC; CDR3 protein: CASSVEQVPYEQYF
clone size: .; D gene: .; V gene: TRBV5-1; J gene: TRBJ2-5; CDR3 DNA: TGCGCCAGCAGCCTTACAGGGTTAGGGACCCAGTACTTC; CDR3 protein: CASSLTGLGTQYF
clone size: .; D gene: TRBD1; V gene: TRBV11-3; J gene: TRBJ2-1; CDR3 DNA: TGTGCCAGCAGCTTGTCCGGGACAGGCGGCCAGAATGAGCAGTTCTTC; CDR3 protein: CASSLSGTGGQNEQFF
clone size: .; D gene: TRBD2; V gene: TRBV7-2; J gene: TRBJ2-5; CDR3 DNA: TGTGCCAGCAGCTCCGGACTAGTCGTCGGGACCCAGTACTTC; CDR3 protein: CASSSGLVVGTQYF
clone size: .; D gene: .; V gene: TRBV9; J gene: TRBJ2-2; CDR3 DNA: TGTGCCAGCAGCGTAGGGACACCCTACACCGGGGAGCTGTTTTTT; CDR3 protein: CASSVGTPYTGELFF
clone size: .; D gene: .; V gene: TRBV7-9; J gene: TRBJ1-1; CDR3 DNA: TGTGCCAGCAGCCGGGGACACATCACTGAAGCTTTCTTT; CDR3 protein: CASSRGHITEAFF
clone size: .; D gene: TRBD1; V gene: TRBV6-2/TRBV6-3; J gene: TRBJ1-4; CDR3 DNA: TGTGCCAGCAGTGACTACAGGGGCGATGTTAATGAAAAACTGTTTTTT; CDR3 protein: CASSDYRGDVNEKLFF
clone size: .; D gene: .; V gene: TRBV28; J gene: TRBJ1-3; CDR3 DNA: TGTGCCAGCAGTTCCATCCTGGACGGACGGTCTGGAAACACCATATATTTT; CDR3 protein: CASSSILDGRSGNTIYF
clone size: .; D gene: .; V gene: TRBV5-6; J gene: TRBJ2-7; CDR3 DNA: TGTGCCAGCAGCACCGGGCCCTACGAGCAGTACTTC; CDR3 protein: CASSTGPYEQYF
clone size: .; D gene: .; V gene: TRBV5-6; J gene: TRBJ1-1; CDR3 DNA: TGTGCCAGCAGCCCCAGGGTCGGCGGAGCTTTCTTT; CDR3 protein: CASSPRVGGAFF
clone size: .; D gene: TRBD1; V gene: TRBV28; J gene: TRBJ2-7; CDR3 DNA: TGTGCCAGCAGTTTGACAGGGCCCAACTACGAGCAGTACTTC; CDR3 protein: CASSLTGPNYEQYF
clone size: .; D gene: TRBD2; V gene: TRBV5-4; J gene: TRBJ2-7; CDR3 DNA: TGTGCCAGCAGTTTTCTACTAGCGGGGGAGAGATACGAGCAGTACTTC; CDR3 protein: CASSFLLAGERYEQYF
clone size: .; D gene: .; V gene: TRBV7-2; J gene: TRBJ2-1; CDR3 DNA: TGTGCCAGCAGCTTAGGTGCAGGTGGGGCCCCCGATGACAATGAGCAGTTCTTC; CDR3 protein: CASSLGAGGAPDDNEQFF
clone size: .; D gene: TRBD2; V gene: TRBV6-5; J gene: TRBJ2-2; CDR3 DNA: TGTGCCAGCAGTCGGGAGCGGGGGGCAGTCGGGGAGCTGTTTTTT; CDR3 protein: CASSRERGAVGELFF
clone size: .; D gene: .; V gene: TRBV5-1; J gene: TRBJ1-1; CDR3 DNA: TGCGCCAGCAGCTTGGACAGGGCCAACACTGAAGCTTTCTTT; CDR3 protein: CASSLDRANTEAFF
clone size: .; D gene: .; V gene: TRBV11-2; J gene: TRBJ1-1; CDR3 DNA: TGTGCCAGCAGCTTAACCCCCAATTTGAACACTGAAGCTTTCTTT; CDR3 protein: CASSLTPNLNTEAFF
clone size: once; D gene: TRBD2; V gene: TRBV19; J gene: TRBJ2-1; CDR3 DNA: TGTGCCAGTAGTCGGGGGGGGGTGACGGGCAATGAGCAGTTCTTC; CDR3 protein: CASSRGGVTGNEQFF